These 3 T cell receptor beta chains originate from one sample sequenced in a study of blood T cell repertoires in COVID-19. The repertoire was sequenced with immunoSEQ multiplex PCR; TCRdb's copy has only in-frame clones and lacks some. The sample carries a few hundred thousand clones, roughly 88% recorded once. Sequencing used peripheral blood. The receptors derive from a woman in her 70s with COVID-19, enrolled during active disease.

This clone was observed a few times. The chain couples TRBV18 to TRBJ1-4; D is undetermined. CDR3 length equals 14 residues. The germline gives CDR1 KGHSH, CDR2 LQKENI. V lost 5 bases and J lost 4, with 11 bases in between. In DNA form, the CDR3 reads TGTGCCAGCTCATCCCCTCCCGGTAATGAAAAACTGTTTTTT. It yields the protein CASSSPPGNEKLFF.

The chain carries TRBV3-1 (or the pseudogene TRBV3-2) and TRBJ1-2; D might be TRBD1 (5 bases). Trimming cost V 0 bases and J 0 bases, with 8 bases left between them. The CDR3 sequence is 15 residues long. Per germline, CDR1 LGHDT and CDR2 YNNKEL (reference sequence). The CDR3 sequence: CASSQEQVANYGYTF. For the CDR3, the DNA is TGTGCCAGCAGCCAAGAACAGGTAGCTAACTATGGCTACACCTTC.

This clone showed up just once. This chain uses TRBV11-2 with TRBJ2-3; D is unclear. The CDR3 is 14 residues long. Per germline, CDR1 SGHAT and CDR2 FQNNGV. V dropped 0 bases and J dropped 7 bases, with 11 bases sitting between them. CDR3 loop: CASSLEVAYHTQYF. As DNA, the CDR3 is TGTGCCAGCAGCTTAGAGGTAGCCTATCATACGCAGTATTTT. Full variable domain (remainder filled in from reference TRBV11-2 and TRBJ2-3): EAGVAQSPRYKIIEKRQSVAFWCNPISGHATLYWYQQILGQGPKLLIQFQNNGVVDDSQLPKDRFSAERLKGVDSTLKIQPAKLEDSAVYLCASSLEVAYHTQYFGPGTRLTVL.